This TCR beta chain was found in a study of control samples from healthy donors and cancer patients. Some clones are missing from TCRdb's copy, which holds only in-frame ones; the method was immunoSEQ multiplex PCR. The sample comprises about 190,000 clones, about 91% of which are singletons, and around 1.9% rests with the top ten. This clone showed up just once. CDR1 KGHSH and CDR2 LQKENI come from the germline V gene. Trimming removed 2 bases from V and 7 bases from J; junction bases left unmatched: 1. The CDR3 length is 13 residues. The sample was blood. This receptor was identified in a man aged 25-45 years in good health. The rearrangement uses TRBV18 and TRBJ2-2, with 7 positions matching TRBD2. The CDR3 reads CASSPWTSGELFF. The CDR3 DNA reads TGTGCCAGCTCACCATGGACTAGCGGGGAGCTGTTTTTT.